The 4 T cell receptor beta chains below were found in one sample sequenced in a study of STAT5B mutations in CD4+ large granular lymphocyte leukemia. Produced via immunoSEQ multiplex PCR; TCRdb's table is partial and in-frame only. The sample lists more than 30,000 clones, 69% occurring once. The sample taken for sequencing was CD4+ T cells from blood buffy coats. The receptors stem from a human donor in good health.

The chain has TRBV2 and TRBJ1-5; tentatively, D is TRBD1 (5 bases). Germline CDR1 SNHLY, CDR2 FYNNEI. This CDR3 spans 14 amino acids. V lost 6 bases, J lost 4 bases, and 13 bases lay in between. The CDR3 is CASRGTEANQPQHF. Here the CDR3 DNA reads TGTGCCAGCAGAGGGACGGAAGCAAATCAGCCCCAGCATTTT.

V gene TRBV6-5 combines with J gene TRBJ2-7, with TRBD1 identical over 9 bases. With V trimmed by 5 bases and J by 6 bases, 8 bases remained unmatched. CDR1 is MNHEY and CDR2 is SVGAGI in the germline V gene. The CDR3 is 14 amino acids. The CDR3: CASSLGQGVREQYF. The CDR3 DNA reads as TGTGCCAGCAGTCTGGGACAGGGTGTTCGCGAGCAGTACTTC.

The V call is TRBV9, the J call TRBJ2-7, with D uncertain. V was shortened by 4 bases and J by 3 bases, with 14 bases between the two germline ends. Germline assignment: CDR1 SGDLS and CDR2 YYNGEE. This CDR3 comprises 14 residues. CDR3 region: CASSLGQANYEQYF. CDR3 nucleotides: TGTGCCAGCAGCCTTGGGCAGGCCAACTACGAGCAGTACTTC.

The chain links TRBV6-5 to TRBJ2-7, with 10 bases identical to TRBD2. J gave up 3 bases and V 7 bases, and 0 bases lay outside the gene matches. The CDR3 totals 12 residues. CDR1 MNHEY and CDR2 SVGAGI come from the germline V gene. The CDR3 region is CASTSGGYEQYF. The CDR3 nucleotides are TGTGCCAGCACTAGCGGGGGCTACGAGCAGTACTTC.